A single sample is the source of the 31 T cell receptor beta chains below, sequenced in a study of blood T cell repertoires in COVID-19. Sequencing was performed with immunoSEQ multiplex PCR; in TCRdb, only in-frame clones are kept and a portion is missing. Among approximately 380,000 clones listed, around nine tenths were seen once. Sequencing was performed on PBMCs or T cells enriched from blood (not recorded which). The receptors here all came from a woman aged 18-29 years who had recovered from COVID-19.

The chain is built from TRBV3-1 (or the pseudogene TRBV3-2) and TRBJ2-2; 7 bases map to TRBD1. The CDR3 has 19 residues. Germline CDR1 is LGHDT and CDR2 is YNNKEL (reference sequence). Germline trimming cut 1 base from V and 0 bases from J; bases unmatched to any gene: 11. CDR3 nucleotide sequence: TGTGCCAGCAGCCAAGTGGCTCTGGGGGACAGCTCGAACACCGGGGAGCTGTTTTTT. Its protein product is CASSQVALGDSSNTGELFF.

The chain joins TRBV7-2 to TRBJ2-7; TRBD2 aligns across 9 bases. The V and J ends lost 5 bases and 0 bases, in that order; junction bases with no gene match: 5. Germline V gene data show CDR1 as SGHTA and CDR2 as FQGNSA. The CDR3 length is 15 residues. CDR3 nucleotides: TGTGCCAGCAGCCGTAGCGGGGGAAGCTCCTACGAGCAGTACTTC. As protein: CASSRSGGSSYEQYF.

CDR3 sequence: CASSGLAGTTDTQYF. The CDR3 region has the DNA TGTGCCAGCAGCGGTCTCGCGGGTACCACAGATACGCAGTATTTT. The gene calls are TRBV5-4 and TRBJ2-3; D might be TRBD2 (5 bases). V lost 4 bases, J lost 2 bases, and 14 bases lay in between. Germline V lookup: CDR1 SGHNT, CDR2 YYREEE (reference sequence). This CDR3 is built from 15 residues.

The V gene is TRBV6-2 or TRBV6-3, the J gene TRBJ2-3; 12 bases agree with TRBD2. Germline CDR1 and CDR2: MNHEY and SVGEGT. V gave up 0 bases and J gave up 2 bases; unmatched junction bases: 6. This CDR3 comprises 18 residues. CDR3 coding DNA: TGTGCCAGCAGTTACTCCATGAGGACTAGCGGGATCACAGATACGCAGTATTTT. It is translated as CASSYSMRTSGITDTQYF.

The chain couples TRBV2 to TRBJ1-6, with 10 bases fitting TRBD1. The V gene's germline CDR1 is SNHLY and CDR2 FYNNEI. This CDR3 is built from 15 residues. J lost 6 bases, V lost 6 bases, and 5 bases had no gene match. CDR3: CASRGDRGRNSPLHF. The CDR3 nucleotides read TGTGCCAGCAGGGGGGACAGGGGACGTAATTCACCCCTCCACTTT. Combining the CDR3 with reference TRBV2 and TRBJ1-6 gives the whole variable domain EPEVTQTPSHQVTQMGQEVILRCVPISNHLYFYWYRQILGQKVEFLVSFYNNEISEKSEIFDDQFSVERPDGSNFTLKIRSTKLEDSAMYFCASRGDRGRNSPLHFGNGTRLTVT.

The chain has TRBV2 and TRBJ2-5; TRBD2 matches at 7 bases. J gave up 4 bases and V 2 bases, and 7 bases lay outside the gene matches. Germline assignment: CDR1 SNHLY and CDR2 FYNNEI. This CDR3 has 15 residues. The CDR3 here is CASSELAVKVETQYF. In DNA form, the CDR3 reads TGTGCCAGCAGTGAACTAGCGGTAAAAGTAGAGACCCAGTACTTC.

This chain joins TRBV7-9 and TRBJ1-5; D not certain. The length of the CDR3 is 13 residues. The germline V gene has CDR1 SEHNR and CDR2 FQNEAQ (reference sequence). V dropped 5 bases and J dropped 6 bases, with 11 bases sitting between them. This CDR3 reads CASSEGSGQPQHF. CDR3 bases: TGTGCCAGCAGCGAGGGTTCGGGTCAGCCCCAGCATTTT.

The chain joins TRBV3-1 (or the pseudogene TRBV3-2) to TRBJ2-1; a possible D gene is TRBD2 (7 bases). V lost 1 base and J lost 0, with 10 bases in between. The germline CDR1 and CDR2 sequences are LGHDT and YNNKEL (reference sequence). This CDR3 is 16 amino acids long. CDR3 nucleotides: TGTGCCAGCAGCCAAGCGGGGGGCCTCTCCTACAATGAGCAGTTCTTC. Amino acids: CASSQAGGLSYNEQFF.

This sequence joins TRBV7-6 and TRBJ2-5, with 7 bases identical to TRBD1. Trimming at V came to 0 bases and at J to 3 bases, leaving 4 bases not matched to a gene. The CDR3 totals 15 residues. CDR1 and CDR2 from the germline V gene are SGHVS and FNYEAQ. The CDR3 nucleotides are TGTGCCAGCAGCTTAGCAGTAGGGGGCGAAGAGACCCAGTACTTC. This translates into CASSLAVGGEETQYF.

This clone was counted once. The V call is TRBV5-1, the J call TRBJ1-2; 9 bases agree with TRBD1. The CDR3 sequence is 15 residues long. V shed 4 bases, J shed 6 bases, and the junction held 10 bases outside the gene matches. Germline CDR1 SGHRS, CDR2 YFSETQ. CDR3 DNA: TGCGCCAGCAGCACCGAACAGGGGGCTAGGAATGGCTACACCTTC. It encodes CASSTEQGARNGYTF.

The rearrangement joins TRBV4-1 to TRBJ1-5; the match to TRBD1 covers 7 bases. The CDR3 is 18 residues long. V trimming: 1 base; J trimming: 0 bases; junction bases outside the gene matches: 9. CDR1 is MGHRA, CDR2 YSYEKL, per germline. The CDR3 DNA follows: TGCGCCAGCAGCCAAGTGGCAGACAGGGCTTATAGCAATCAGCCCCAGCATTTT. It encodes CASSQVADRAYSNQPQHF.

The chain links TRBV18 to TRBJ1-3; a weak D match, TRBD1 (5 bases). Per the germline V gene, CDR1 is KGHSH and CDR2 is LQKENI. The CDR3 loop spans 15 amino acids. V was shortened by 4 bases and J by 0 bases, with 10 bases between the two germline ends. Here the CDR3 reads CASSLGAASGNTIYF. CDR3 coding DNA: TGTGCCAGCTCACTTGGGGCAGCCTCTGGAAACACCATATATTTT.

This chain connects TRBV6-2 or TRBV6-3 to TRBJ2-5, with TRBD2 as a possible D gene (6 bases). The germline V gene has CDR1 MNHEY and CDR2 SVGEGT. Trimming took 2 bases from V and 2 from J, leaving 9 bases between them. CDR3 length equals 14 residues. The CDR3 protein is CASSYRLAQETQYF. In nucleotides, the CDR3 is TGTGCCAGCAGTTACAGGCTAGCGCAAGAGACCCAGTACTTC.

This chain uses TRBV5-4 with TRBJ1-1; TRBD1 might be the D (5 bases). Germline CDR1 and CDR2: SGHNT and YYREEE (reference sequence). V was trimmed by 8 bases and J by 7 bases, leaving 12 bases between them. The CDR3 sequence is 11 residues long. CDR3 protein: CASSTGVEAFF. The CDR3, as DNA: TGTGCCAGTAGCACGGGGGTTGAAGCTTTCTTT.

The chain recombines TRBV6-6 with TRBJ2-7; 7 bases agree with TRBD2. In germline, CDR1 is MNHNY, CDR2 SVGAGI (reference sequence). Losses at the gene ends were 2 bases for V and 4 bases for J; bases not matched to a gene: 8. This CDR3 has 15 amino acids. The CDR3 nucleotides are TGTGCCAGCAGTTACCTCCGCGGGGGTGATTACGAGCAGTACTTC. Protein product: CASSYLRGGDYEQYF.

The sample holds one count of this clone. This chain uses TRBV11-2 with TRBJ2-7, with 8 bases fitting TRBD2. The CDR3 is 15 amino acids. V was clipped by 1 base and J by 4 bases; unmatched bases: 6. The germline V gene has CDR1 SGHAT and CDR2 FQNNGV. The CDR3 DNA is TGTGCCAGCAGCTTAGCGGGGACTAGTCCTTACGAGCAGTACTTC. Protein: CASSLAGTSPYEQYF. Variable domain in full (rest from reference TRBV11-2 and TRBJ2-7): EAGVAQSPRYKIIEKRQSVAFWCNPISGHATLYWYQQILGQGPKLLIQFQNNGVVDDSQLPKDRFSAERLKGVDSTLKIQPAKLEDSAVYLCASSLAGTSPYEQYFGPGTRLTVT.

The V and J genes are TRBV2 and TRBJ2-5, with D maybe TRBD2 (5 bases). Germline V gives CDR1 SNHLY, CDR2 FYNNEI. This CDR3 is 13 amino acids long. V lost 3 bases and J 5 bases, leaving 10 bases between the germline ends. The CDR3 protein is CASSEGRRETQYF. The CDR3 DNA sequence: TGTGCCAGCAGTGAGGGGAGAAGGGAGACCCAGTACTTC.

This clone is a singleton in its sample. The genes are TRBV7-2 and TRBJ2-5, with 9 bases aligning to TRBD1. V dropped 4 bases and J dropped 2; count of bases not matched to a gene: 5. The CDR3 is 15 residues long. Germline lookup yields CDR1 SGHTA and CDR2 FQGNSA. The CDR3 region has the DNA TGTGCCAGCAGCTGGGGACAGGGATTACAAGAGACCCAGTACTTC. It encodes CASSWGQGLQETQYF.

V is TRBV7-9 and J is TRBJ2-1, with D perhaps TRBD1 (6 bases). The V end lost 5 bases, the J end lost 3 bases, and 11 bases lay between the germline ends. This CDR3 has 14 residues. Looked up from germline, CDR1 is SEHNR and CDR2 is FQNEAQ (reference sequence). The CDR3 region has the DNA TGTGCCAGCAGCCCCCGGACAGACTACAATGAGCAGTTCTTC. Amino acid sequence: CASSPRTDYNEQFF.

This clone was observed a single time. The chain couples TRBV2 to TRBJ2-3, with 7 bases lining up with TRBD1. Germline CDR1 reads SNHLY; CDR2 reads FYNNEI. Trimming at V came to 3 bases and at J to 2 bases, leaving 5 bases not matched to a gene. The CDR3 has 15 residues. Written as DNA, the CDR3 is TGTGCCAGCAGTGACCGACAGGGTTTCACAGATACGCAGTATTTT. Its translation: CASSDRQGFTDTQYF.

The chain has TRBV29-1 and TRBJ2-5; 10 bases are shared with TRBD1. The CDR3 has 14 residues. Germline loops: CDR1 SQVTM, CDR2 ANQGSEA. The V gene end was trimmed by 6 bases and the J gene end by 1 base; junction bases not matched to a gene: 5. The CDR3 nucleotides are TGCAGCGTGGGCCGGACAGGGGGCCAAGAGACCCAGTACTTC. Residues: CSVGRTGGQETQYF.

This clone was seen a single time. The CDR3 protein is CASSQTGTGGGNQPQHF. The CDR3 DNA reads TGCGCCAGCAGCCAGACCGGGACAGGGGGCGGCAATCAGCCCCAGCATTTT. The chain has TRBV4-1 and TRBJ1-5; TRBD1 agrees at 12 bases. Trimming cost V 3 bases and J 2 bases; bases outside gene matches: 5. CDR3 size: 17 residues. Germline CDR1 MGHRA, CDR2 YSYEKL.

The J gene is TRBJ1-6, the V gene TRBV19, with 7 bases aligning to TRBD1. Germline V CDR1 and CDR2: LNHDA, SQIVND (reference sequence). Losses at the gene ends were 6 bases for V and 6 bases for J; bases not matched to a gene: 5. The CDR3 is made up of 14 amino acids. The CDR3, as DNA: TGTGCCAGTAGCCCGGGACAGTTTAATTCACCCCTCCACTTT. Protein product: CASSPGQFNSPLHF.

This sequence joins TRBV4-3 and TRBJ2-1, with unresolved D. This CDR3 spans 13 amino acids. Trimming took off 4 bases at V and 9 bases at J, with 13 bases between the two ends. Germline V gene sequence: CDR1 LGHNA, CDR2 YSLEER. This CDR3 is CASSPTRLGEQFF. CDR3 coding DNA: TGCGCCAGCAGCCCGACACGGCTTGGTGAGCAGTTCTTC.

This chain uses TRBV5-1 with TRBJ2-4; D is uncertain. The V gene lost 0 bases and the J gene lost 0 bases, with 10 bases spanning the gap. The CDR3 covers 16 residues. Germline-derived CDR1 and CDR2 are SGHRS and YFSETQ. CDR3 coding DNA: TGCGCCAGCAGCTTGGGGGTTCAGGTAGCCAAAAACATTCAGTACTTC. It encodes CASSLGVQVAKNIQYF.

CDR3 sequence: CASTPTGAYEQYF. CDR3 coding DNA: TGTGCCAGCACCCCGACAGGGGCCTACGAGCAGTACTTC. The chain employs TRBV7-9 and TRBJ2-7; 8 bases fit TRBD1. The CDR3 extends over 13 amino acids. V was clipped by 7 bases and J by 2 bases; unmatched bases: 4. Per the germline V gene, CDR1 is SEHNR and CDR2 is FQNEAQ (reference sequence).

The chain recombines TRBV18 with TRBJ2-4; 7 bases match TRBD1. The CDR3 runs 19 residues. CDR1 is KGHSH, CDR2 LQKENI, per germline. J was trimmed by 0 bases and V by 7 bases; bases with no gene match: 18. CDR3 sequence: CASFAGQALPDVAKNIQYF. As DNA, the CDR3 is TGTGCCAGCTTCGCCGGACAGGCATTGCCGGACGTAGCCAAAAACATTCAGTACTTC.

The chain combines TRBV3-1 (or the pseudogene TRBV3-2) with TRBJ2-7, with D perhaps matching TRBD2 (5 bases). V lost 1 base to trimming and J lost 5 bases, with 15 bases between them. CDR3 length: 15 residues. Germline assignment: CDR1 LGHDT and CDR2 YNNKEL (reference sequence). CDR3 protein: CASSQGLGTGDEQYF. In nucleotides, the CDR3 is TGTGCCAGCAGCCAAGGACTGGGAACCGGGGACGAGCAGTACTTC.

The chain employs TRBV18 and TRBJ1-1; 7 nucleotides agree with TRBD1. Trimming cost V 1 base and J 3 bases; bases outside gene matches: 11. This CDR3 region has 17 residues. From germline, CDR1 is KGHSH and CDR2 LQKENI. CDR3: CASSPRWLGTVDTEAFF. The CDR3 bases are TGTGCCAGCTCACCACGGTGGCTAGGGACAGTTGACACTGAAGCTTTCTTT.

The CDR3 DNA reads as TGTGCCAGCAGTTTAAGGTTGGCCGGACAGGAGAATAATGAAAAACTGTTTTTT. It specifies CASSLRLAGQENNEKLFF. V and J are TRBV27 and TRBJ1-4, with TRBD1 matching 7 bases. With V trimmed by 2 bases and J by 4 bases, 13 bases remained unmatched. The CDR3 totals 18 residues. Germline CDR1 is MNHEY and CDR2 is SMNVEV (reference sequence).

The CDR3 DNA is TGTGCCAGCAGCTCACGGGCAGGGGACAGCTATGGCTACACCTTC. It yields the protein CASSSRAGDSYGYTF. The chain carries TRBV7-2 and TRBJ1-2; TRBD1 aligns across 7 bases. The V segment lost 4 bases and the J segment 4 bases; nucleotides outside the gene matches: 9. The CDR3 extends over 15 amino acids. Looked up from germline, CDR1 is SGHTA and CDR2 is FQGNSA.